What follows is one T cell receptor (beta chain) and its context. Germline V gives CDR1 LGHDT, CDR2 YNNKEL (reference sequence). The CDR3 totals 12 residues. V lost 1 base and J 3 bases, leaving 2 bases between the germline ends. The data stem from a study of T cell responses to AZD1222 COVID-19 vaccine. TCRdb's table, derived via immunoSEQ multiplex PCR, lists solely in-frame clones and lacks some. Here the sample spans roughly 84,000 clones, roughly 87% being singletons. The sequence derives from an adult in good health. The V gene is TRBV3-1 (or the pseudogene TRBV3-2), the J gene TRBJ2-3; D is uncertain. Sequenced material: peripheral blood, taken on day 0 of AZD1222 vaccination. This CDR3 reads CASSQATDTQYF. The CDR3 DNA sequence: TGTGCCAGCAGCCAAGCTACAGATACGCAGTATTTT.